Below, 2 T cell receptor beta chains from the same sample are listed, as sequenced in a study of human T cells and chemical hapten exposure. The time point is: pre-sensitization, week 0. Specified treatment: therapeutic diphenylcyclopropenone sensitization with weekly scalp DPC. TCRdb recomputed calls from the RACE reads with MiXCR, one row per CDR3 protein. The repertoire includes approximately 370,000 distinct CDR3 sequences, around 5.5% of them detected once, and over 6.5% sits in the top ten. The sequencing here drew on whole blood, taken in connection with sensitization to the hapten diphenylcyclopropenone (DPC). All receptors come from a woman under 30 with alopecia areata. Some clones in this sample may be carry-over from other donors' samples.

This clonotype was detected many times. CDR3 sequence reads: CSAAGRGNEKLFF. Written as DNA, the CDR3 is TGCAGTGCTGCGGGACGTGGTAATGAAAAACTGTTTTTT. The J gene is TRBJ1-4, the V gene TRBV20-1; a possible D gene is TRBD1 (5 bases). Germline V gene lookup returns CDR1 DFQATT and CDR2 SNEGSKA (reference sequence). This CDR3 contains 13 residues. V lost 5 bases and J lost 4, with 11 bases in between.

The chain combines TRBV6-5 with TRBJ2-3; a possible D gene is TRBD2 (5 bases). Germline assignment: CDR1 MNHEY and CDR2 SVGAGI. This CDR3 comprises 15 residues. The ends were cut back, 2 bases at V and 2 bases at J, with 11 bases in the middle. The CDR3 sequence is CASSYELVDTDTQYF. As DNA, the CDR3 is TGTGCCAGCAGTTACGAACTAGTGGACACAGATACGCAGTATTTT.